The sample holds one count of the clone carrying this TCR beta chain. Antigen specificity is unknown. V lost 6 bases and J lost 3, with 9 bases in between. Germline V gives CDR1 LGHNT, CDR2 FRNRAP. This CDR3 spans 12 amino acids. This record comes from a study of identifying expanded T cells in peripheral blood. Study outcomes and limitations: About 1.2 clones differed between technical replicates, versus about 15 and 19 over time. Variance in clone template counts between approximately 2-week samples significantly increased with total template count across all healthy donors.

No infections or other immune events were documented during collection. The protocol was immunoSEQ multiplex PCR, while the TCRdb copy is restricted to in-frame clones and leaves out a portion. This sample yields 90,000 or so clones, of which approximately 86% are seen a single time; 5.6% belongs to the top ten. The gene calls are TRBV12-5 and TRBJ2-7; tentatively, D is TRBD2 (5 bases). The specimen sequenced was blood. The sequence was obtained from a person aged 18 to 75 in good health. The CDR3 DNA sequence: TGTGCTAGTGGACTAGTTCACTACGAGCAGTACTTC. It codes for CASGLVHYEQYF. Based on the CDR3 plus reference TRBV12-5 and TRBJ2-7, the full variable domain is DARVTQTPRHKVTEMGQEVTMRCQPILGHNTVFWYRQTMMQGLELLAYFRNRAPLDDSGMPKDRFSAEMPDATLATLKIQPSEPRDSAVYFCASGLVHYEQYFGPGTRLTVT.